This entry describes one TCR beta chain. V was cut by 4 bases and J by 7 bases, with 14 bases left in between. The germline V gene has CDR1 PRHDT and CDR2 FYEKMQ (reference sequence). This CDR3 is built from 14 residues. Sequenced by immunoSEQ multiplex PCR; TCRdb stores in-frame clones only, minus some. The repertoire holds about 290,000 clones, with around four fifths as singletons. The data belong to a study of blood T cell repertoires in COVID-19. The sequenced sample consisted of peripheral blood. This rearrangement joins TRBV13 to TRBJ1-5, with D uncertain. This TCR derives from a woman between 45 and 60 years old with active or convalescent COVID-19. The CDR3 DNA is TGTGCCAGCAGCTCTGGCGGGGTGGAACAGCCCCAGCATTTT. Translation gives CASSSGGVEQPQHF.